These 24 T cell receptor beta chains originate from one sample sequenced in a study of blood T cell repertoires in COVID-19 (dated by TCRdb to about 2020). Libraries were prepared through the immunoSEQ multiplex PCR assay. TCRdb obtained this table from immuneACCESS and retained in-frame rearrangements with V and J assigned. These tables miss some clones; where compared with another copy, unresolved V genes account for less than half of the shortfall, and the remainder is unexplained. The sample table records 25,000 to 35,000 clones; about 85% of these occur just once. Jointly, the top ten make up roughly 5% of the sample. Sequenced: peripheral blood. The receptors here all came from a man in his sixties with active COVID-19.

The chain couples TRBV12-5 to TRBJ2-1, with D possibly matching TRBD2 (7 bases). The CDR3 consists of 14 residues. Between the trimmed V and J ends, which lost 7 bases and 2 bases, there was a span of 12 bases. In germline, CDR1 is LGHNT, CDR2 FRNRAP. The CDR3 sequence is CASERGGPYNEQFF. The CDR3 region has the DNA TGTGCTAGTGAGAGGGGGGGACCCTACAATGAGCAGTTCTTC.

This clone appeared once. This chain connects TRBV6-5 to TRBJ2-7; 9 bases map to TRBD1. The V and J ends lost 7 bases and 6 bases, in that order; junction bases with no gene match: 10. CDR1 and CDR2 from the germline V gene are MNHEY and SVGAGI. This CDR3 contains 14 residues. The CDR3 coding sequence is TGTGCCAGCAATATGGGACAGGGCTCTATCGAGCAGTACTTC. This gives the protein CASNMGQGSIEQYF.

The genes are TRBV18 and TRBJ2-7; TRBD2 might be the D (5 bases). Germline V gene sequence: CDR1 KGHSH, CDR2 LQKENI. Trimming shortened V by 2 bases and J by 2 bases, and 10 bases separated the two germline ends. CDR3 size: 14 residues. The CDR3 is CASSPAGLTYEQYF. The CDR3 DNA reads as TGTGCCAGCTCACCAGCGGGCTTAACCTACGAGCAGTACTTC.

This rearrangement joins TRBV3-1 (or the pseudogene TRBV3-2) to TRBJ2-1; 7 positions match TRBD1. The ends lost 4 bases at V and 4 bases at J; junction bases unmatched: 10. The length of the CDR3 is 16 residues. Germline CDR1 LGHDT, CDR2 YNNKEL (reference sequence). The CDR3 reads CASSPYRGLFYNEQFF. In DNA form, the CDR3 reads TGTGCCAGCAGCCCTTACAGGGGCTTATTTTACAATGAGCAGTTCTTC.

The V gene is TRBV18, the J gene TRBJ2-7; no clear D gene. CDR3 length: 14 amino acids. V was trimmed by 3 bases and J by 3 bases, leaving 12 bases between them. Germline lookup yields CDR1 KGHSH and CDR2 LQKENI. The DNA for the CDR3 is TGTGCCAGCTCACCCCCCTCCGCGATCTACGAGCAGTACTTC. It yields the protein CASSPPSAIYEQYF. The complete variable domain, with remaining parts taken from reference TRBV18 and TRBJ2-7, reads NAGVMQNPRHLVRRRGQEARLRCSPMKGHSHVYWYRQLPEEGLKFMVYLQKENIIDESGMPKERFSAEFPKEGPSILRIQQVVRGDSAAYFCASSPPSAIYEQYFGPGTRLTVT.

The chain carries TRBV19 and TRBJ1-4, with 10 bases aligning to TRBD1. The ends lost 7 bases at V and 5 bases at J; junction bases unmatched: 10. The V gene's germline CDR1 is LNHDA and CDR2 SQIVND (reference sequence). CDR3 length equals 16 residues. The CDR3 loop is CASTSPGQGKNEKLFF. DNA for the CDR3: TGTGCCAGTACCTCACCGGGACAGGGGAAAAATGAAAAACTGTTTTTT.

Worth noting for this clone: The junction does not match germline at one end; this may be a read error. The CDR3 is CTSNEDRAEKLFF. The DNA for the CDR3 is TGTACCAGCAACGAGGACAGGGCGGAAAAACTGTTTTTT. The rearrangement links TRBV2 to TRBJ1-4, with 8 bases identical to TRBD1. Germline-derived CDR1 and CDR2 are SNHLY and FYNNEI. The CDR3 is 13 residues long.

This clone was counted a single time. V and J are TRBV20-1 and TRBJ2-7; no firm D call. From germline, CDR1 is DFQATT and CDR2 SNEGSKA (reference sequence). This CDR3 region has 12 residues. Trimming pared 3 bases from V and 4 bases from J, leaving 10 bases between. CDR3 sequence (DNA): TGCAGTGCTAGTAGGCCGGAGTACGAGCAGTACTTC. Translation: CSASRPEYEQYF.

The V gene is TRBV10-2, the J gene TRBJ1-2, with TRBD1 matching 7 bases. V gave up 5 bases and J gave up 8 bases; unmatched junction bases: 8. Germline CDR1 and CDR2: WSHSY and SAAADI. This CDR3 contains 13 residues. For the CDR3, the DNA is TGCGCCAGCAGTCTGACAGGGACGGACGGCTACACCTTC. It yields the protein CASSLTGTDGYTF.

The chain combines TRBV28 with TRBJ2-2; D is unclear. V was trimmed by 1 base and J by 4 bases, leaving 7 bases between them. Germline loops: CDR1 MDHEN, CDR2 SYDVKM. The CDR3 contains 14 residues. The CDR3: CASSLSMATGELFF. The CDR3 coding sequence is TGTGCCAGCAGTTTATCAATGGCCACCGGGGAGCTGTTTTTT.

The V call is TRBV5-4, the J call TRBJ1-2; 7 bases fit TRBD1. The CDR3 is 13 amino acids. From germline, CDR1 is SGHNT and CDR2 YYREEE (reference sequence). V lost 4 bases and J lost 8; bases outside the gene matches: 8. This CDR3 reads CASSGGQIWGYTF. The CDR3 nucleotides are TGTGCCAGCAGCGGGGGACAGATTTGGGGCTACACCTTC.

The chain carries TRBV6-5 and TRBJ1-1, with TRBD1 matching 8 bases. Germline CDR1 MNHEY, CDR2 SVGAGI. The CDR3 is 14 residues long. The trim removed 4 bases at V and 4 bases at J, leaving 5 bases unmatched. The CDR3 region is CASSSGGSLTEAFF. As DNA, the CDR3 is TGTGCCAGCAGTTCAGGGGGCTCTCTCACTGAAGCTTTCTTT.

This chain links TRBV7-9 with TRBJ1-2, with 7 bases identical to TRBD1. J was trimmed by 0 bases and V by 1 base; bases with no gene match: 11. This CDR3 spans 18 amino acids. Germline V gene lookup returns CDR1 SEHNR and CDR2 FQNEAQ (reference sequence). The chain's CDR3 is CASSLGGTAKLTNYGYTF. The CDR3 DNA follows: TGTGCCAGCAGCTTAGGGGGGACAGCTAAGTTGACTAACTATGGCTACACCTTC.

The CDR3: CASSQYPPGQGPFGDYGYTF. The CDR3 DNA reads as TGCGCCAGCAGCCAATACCCCCCGGGACAGGGACCTTTTGGAGACTATGGCTACACCTTC. V is TRBV4-1 and J is TRBJ1-2, with TRBD1 matching over 9 bases. CDR1 and CDR2 from the germline V gene are MGHRA and YSYEKL. The V segment lost 2 bases and the J segment 3 bases; nucleotides outside the gene matches: 19. The CDR3 is made up of 20 amino acids.

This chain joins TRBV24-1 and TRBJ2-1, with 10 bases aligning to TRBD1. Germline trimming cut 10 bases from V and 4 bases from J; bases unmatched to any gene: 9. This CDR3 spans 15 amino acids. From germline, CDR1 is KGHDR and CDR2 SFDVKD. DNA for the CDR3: TGTGCCACTGCCGTTGGGACAGGGGAATACAATGAGCAGTTCTTC. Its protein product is CATAVGTGEYNEQFF.

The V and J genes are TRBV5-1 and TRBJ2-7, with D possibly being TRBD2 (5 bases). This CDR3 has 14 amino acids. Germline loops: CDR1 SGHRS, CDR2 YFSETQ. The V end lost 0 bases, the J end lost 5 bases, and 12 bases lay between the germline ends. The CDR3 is CASSLGLANDEQYF. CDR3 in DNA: TGCGCCAGCAGCTTGGGGCTAGCAAACGACGAGCAGTACTTC.

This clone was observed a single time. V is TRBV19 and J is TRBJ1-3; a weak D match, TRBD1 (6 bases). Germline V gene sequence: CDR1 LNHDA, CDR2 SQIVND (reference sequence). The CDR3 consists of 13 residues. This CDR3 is CAASGGIGNTIYF. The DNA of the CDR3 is TGTGCTGCGTCGGGGGGCATTGGAAACACCATATATTTT.

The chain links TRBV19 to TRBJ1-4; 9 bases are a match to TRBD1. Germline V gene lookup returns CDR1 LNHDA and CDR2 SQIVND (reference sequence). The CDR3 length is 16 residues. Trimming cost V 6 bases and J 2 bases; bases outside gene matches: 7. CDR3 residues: CASSRGTGRTNEKLFF. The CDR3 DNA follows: TGTGCCAGTAGCCGAGGGACAGGGCGGACTAATGAAAAACTGTTTTTT.

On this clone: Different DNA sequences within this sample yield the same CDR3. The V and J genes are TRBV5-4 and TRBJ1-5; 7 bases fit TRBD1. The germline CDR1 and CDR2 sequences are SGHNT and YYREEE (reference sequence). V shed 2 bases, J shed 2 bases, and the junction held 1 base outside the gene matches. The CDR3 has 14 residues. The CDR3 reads CASSLGGGNQPQHF. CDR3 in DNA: TGTGCCAGCAGCTTAGGGGGCGGCAATCAGCCCCAGCATTTT.

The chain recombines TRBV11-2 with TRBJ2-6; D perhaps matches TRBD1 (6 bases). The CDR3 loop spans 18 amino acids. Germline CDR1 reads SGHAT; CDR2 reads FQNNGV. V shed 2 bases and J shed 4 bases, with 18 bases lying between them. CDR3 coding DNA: TGTGCCAGCAGCTTAAACAACCTACAGGGCTCCGGGGCCAACGTCCTGACTTTC. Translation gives CASSLNNLQGSGANVLTF.

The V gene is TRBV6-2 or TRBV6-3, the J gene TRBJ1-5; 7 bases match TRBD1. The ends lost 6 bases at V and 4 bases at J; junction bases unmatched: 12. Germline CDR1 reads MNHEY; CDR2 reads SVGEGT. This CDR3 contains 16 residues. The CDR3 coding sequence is TGTGCCAGCAGCCGAACTTGGGCACAGGGGAATCAGCCCCAGCATTTT. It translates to CASSRTWAQGNQPQHF.

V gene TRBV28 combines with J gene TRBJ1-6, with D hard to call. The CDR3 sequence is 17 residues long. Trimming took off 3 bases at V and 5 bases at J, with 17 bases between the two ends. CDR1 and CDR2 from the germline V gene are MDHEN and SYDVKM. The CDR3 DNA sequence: TGTGCCAGCAGTTTGTTAAAGGTGGCGGGGAATAATTCACCCCTCCACTTT. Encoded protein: CASSLLKVAGNNSPLHF.

The CDR3 DNA follows: TGTGCCAGCAGCTTCTCAGCGGGGGGGTACACCGGGGAGCTGTTTTTT. Its protein is CASSFSAGGYTGELFF. The J gene is TRBJ2-2, the V gene TRBV11-2; 10 positions match TRBD2. This CDR3 has 16 residues. V was clipped by 3 bases and J by 3 bases; unmatched bases: 4. Germline CDR1 reads SGHAT; CDR2 reads FQNNGV.

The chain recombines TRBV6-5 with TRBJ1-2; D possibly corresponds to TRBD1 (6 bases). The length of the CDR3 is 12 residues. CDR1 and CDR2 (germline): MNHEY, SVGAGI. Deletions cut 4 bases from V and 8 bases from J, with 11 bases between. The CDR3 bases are TGTGCCAGCAGTTTAGGGGGATACGGCTACACCTTC. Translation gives CASSLGGYGYTF.